Listed here are 17 T cell receptor beta chains from one sample, sequenced in a study of sequential checkpoint blockade in melanoma (dated by TCRdb to 2018 to 2020). To prepare the library, the immunoSEQ multiplex PCR assay was applied. In TCRdb, the immuneACCESS table is reduced to in-frame sequences with V and J assigned. These tables do not hold every clone; where another copy was compared, an unresolved V gene accounts for under half, and the others remain unexplained. Across this sample there are 20,000 or so clones, with about four fifths seen only once. Jointly, the top ten make up 35% to 40% of the sample. The meaning of the sample's treatment or condition label: randomized to nivolumab then ipilimumab (arm A) or the reverse (arm B). This sample comprised CD8+ T cells sorted from blood (inferred from file names), obtained from a patient given nivolumab and ipilimumab in sequence. The receptors were gathered from a human donor with melanoma.

The chain's CDR3 is CASSPGLAGGNEQFF. CDR3 bases: TGTGCCAGCAGTCCGGGACTAGCGGGAGGGAATGAGCAGTTCTTC. The rearrangement uses TRBV5-4 and TRBJ2-1, with 16 bases that match TRBD2. With 5 bases clipped from V and 7 bases from J, the junction kept 3 bases outside the gene matches. The CDR3 length is 15 residues. CDR1 SGHNT and CDR2 YYREEE come from the germline V gene (reference sequence).

The chain joins TRBV7-9 to TRBJ1-4; a possible D gene is TRBD1 (6 bases). Germline CDR1 is SEHNR and CDR2 is FQNEAQ (reference sequence). The CDR3 totals 16 residues. V shed 1 base and J shed 7 bases, with 16 bases lying between them. CDR3 sequence: CASSLGAGADLEKLFF. As DNA, the CDR3 is TGTGCCAGCAGCTTAGGGGCAGGGGCAGACCTTGAAAAACTGTTTTTT.

V gene TRBV10-2 combines with J gene TRBJ1-1; the D is unclear. This CDR3 spans 11 amino acids. The V gene's germline CDR1 is WSHSY and CDR2 SAAADI. Trimming pared 3 bases from V and 7 bases from J, leaving 6 bases between. The CDR3 region has the DNA TGCGCCAGCAGTGAAGGAGTTGAAGCTTTCTTT. Its protein is CASSEGVEAFF.

Turning to this clone: The junction departs from germline at one end; a sequencing error may be responsible. This chain connects TRBV7-7 to TRBJ1-6, with 7 bases lining up with TRBD1. Germline V gene lookup returns CDR1 SSHAT and CDR2 FNYEAQ (reference sequence). The CDR3 spans 14 residues. DNA of the CDR3: TGTGCTAGCAGCTCGGGACAGTTAAATTCACCCCTCCACTTT. Its translation: CASSSGQLNSPLHF. The full variable domain, with the rest looked up from reference TRBV7-7 and TRBJ1-6, is GAGVSQSPRYKVTKRGQDVTLRCDPISSHATLYWYQQALGQGPEFLTYFNYEAQPDKSGLPSDRFSAERPEGSISTLTIQRTEQRDSAMYRCASSSGQLNSPLHFGNGTRLTVT.

The gene calls are TRBV5-1 and TRBJ2-5; D might be TRBD2 (6 bases). Looked up from germline, CDR1 is SGHRS and CDR2 is YFSETQ. The V end was cut by 1 base, the J end by 0 bases, with 10 bases between. This CDR3 contains 15 residues. The CDR3: CASSLRGDYQETQYF. In nucleotides, the CDR3 is TGCGCCAGCAGCTTGAGAGGGGACTACCAAGAGACCCAGTACTTC.

J is TRBJ1-1 and V is TRBV5-1; D gene ambiguous. V lost 2 bases to trimming and J lost 1 base, with 9 bases between them. The CDR3 runs to 14 residues. Per the germline V gene, CDR1 is SGHRS and CDR2 is YFSETQ. CDR3 loop: CASSFEGQNTEAFF. The CDR3 DNA reads TGCGCCAGCAGCTTTGAGGGTCAGAACACTGAAGCTTTCTTT.

V gene TRBV2 combines with J gene TRBJ2-1; a weak D match, TRBD2 (5 bases). Looked up from germline, CDR1 is SNHLY and CDR2 is FYNNEI. This CDR3 spans 14 amino acids. Trimming removed 3 bases at V and 4 bases at J, with 10 bases between. The CDR3, as DNA: TGTGCCAGCAGTGACTACGGGATTTACAATGAGCAGTTCTTC. Translating it yields CASSDYGIYNEQFF. Drawing the rest from reference TRBV2 and TRBJ2-1, the complete variable domain is EPEVTQTPSHQVTQMGQEVILRCVPISNHLYFYWYRQILGQKVEFLVSFYNNEISEKSEIFDDQFSVERPDGSNFTLKIRSTKLEDSAMYFCASSDYGIYNEQFFGPGTRLTVL.

Note on this clone: Different DNA sequences within this sample yield the same CDR3. CDR3 sequence reads: CASSLVGQGEAFF. As DNA, the CDR3 is TGTGCCAGCAGCTTGGTTGGACAGGGAGAAGCTTTCTTT. The gene calls are TRBV7-9 and TRBJ1-1; 8 bases map to TRBD1. The CDR3 loop spans 13 amino acids. CDR1 is SEHNR and CDR2 is FQNEAQ in the germline V gene (reference sequence). After removal of 3 bases from V and 8 bases from J, the junction contained 5 bases not matched to a gene. The whole variable domain, remainder taken from reference TRBV7-9 and TRBJ1-1, is DTGVSQNPRHKITKRGQNVTFRCDPISEHNRLYWYRQTLGQGPEFLTYFQNEAQLEKSRLLSDRFSAERPKGSFSTLEIQRTEQGDSAMYLCASSLVGQGEAFFGQGTRLTVV.

The chain combines TRBV9 with TRBJ2-5, with D possibly TRBD1 on 5 matching bases. Gene TRBJ2-7 matches the end of the DNA better, so the J call may be wrong. The germline V gene has CDR1 SGDLS and CDR2 YYNGEE. The CDR3 runs 12 residues. The CDR3: CASSVEGPEQYF. The DNA of the CDR3 is TGTGCCAGCAGCGTAGAGGGGCCCGAGCAGTACTTC.

The genes are TRBV6-5 and TRBJ2-7; no clear D. Per the germline V gene, CDR1 is MNHEY and CDR2 is SVGAGI. Trimming pared 6 bases from V and 0 bases from J, leaving 12 bases between. CDR3 length: 14 amino acids. The CDR3, as DNA: TGTGCCAGCAGGTACACAGTGAGCTCCTACGAGCAGTACTTC. It codes for CASRYTVSSYEQYF.

This clone was picked up one time. The CDR3 is CASSFGTGTNYGYTF. In DNA form, the CDR3 reads TGTGCCAGCAGCTTCGGGACAGGGACTAACTATGGCTACACCTTC. This chain connects TRBV5-6 to TRBJ1-2, with 9 bases matching TRBD1. Germline V CDR1 and CDR2: SGHDT, YYEEEE. CDR3 size: 15 residues. With V trimmed by 2 bases and J by 0 bases, 2 bases remained unmatched. Variable domain in full (rest from reference TRBV5-6 and TRBJ1-2): DAGVTQSPTHLIKTRGQQVTLRCSPKSGHDTVSWYQQALGQGPQFIFQYYEEEERQRGNFPDRFSGHQFPNYSSELNVNALLLGDSALYLCASSFGTGTNYGYTFGSGTRLTVV.

The genes are TRBV19 and TRBJ2-7, with TRBD2 identical over 7 bases. Looked up from germline, CDR1 is LNHDA and CDR2 is SQIVND (reference sequence). This CDR3 contains 14 residues. Trimming cost V 1 base and J 7 bases; bases outside gene matches: 7. The DNA of the CDR3 is TGTGCCAGTAGTATAGTTGCGGGAGTGGGGGAGCAGTACTTC. It is translated as CASSIVAGVGEQYF.

The chain couples TRBV9 to TRBJ2-3, with 12 bases matching TRBD2. This CDR3 spans 16 amino acids. Losses at the gene ends were 4 bases for V and 4 bases for J; bases not matched to a gene: 7. Per germline, CDR1 SGDLS and CDR2 YYNGEE. CDR3 sequence reads: CASSPRLAGGSDTQYF. The DNA of the CDR3 is TGTGCCAGCAGCCCCCGGCTAGCGGGGGGGTCAGATACGCAGTATTTT.

The chain couples TRBV19 to TRBJ2-1; tentatively, D is TRBD1 (6 bases). The CDR3 length is 13 residues. Trimming left V 2 bases short and J 7 bases short, with 9 bases between. The V gene's germline CDR1 is LNHDA and CDR2 SQIVND (reference sequence). CDR3 protein: CASSITGWNEQFF. The CDR3 coding sequence is TGTGCCAGTAGTATAACAGGGTGGAATGAGCAGTTCTTC.

The gene calls are TRBV7-9 and TRBJ2-2; D gene unclear. This CDR3 has 12 amino acids. Per germline, CDR1 SEHNR and CDR2 FQNEAQ (reference sequence). Trimming removed 3 bases from V and 5 bases from J, with 4 bases in between. CDR3 DNA sequence: TGTGCCAGCAGCTTCCCTACCGGGGAGCTGTTTTTT. This encodes CASSFPTGELFF.

The chain recombines TRBV6-5 with TRBJ1-2, with D perhaps TRBD1 (5 bases). In germline, CDR1 is MNHEY, CDR2 SVGAGI. V was clipped by 4 bases and J by 3 bases, with 9 bases between them. This CDR3 has 13 residues. The CDR3 region has the DNA TGTGCCAGCAGTTCGGACACCGACTATGGCTACACCTTC. This encodes CASSSDTDYGYTF.

The genes are TRBV28 and TRBJ2-7; tentatively, D is TRBD1 (7 bases). Germline V lookup: CDR1 MDHEN, CDR2 SYDVKM. This CDR3 has 14 residues. The V end was cut by 5 bases, the J end by 5 bases, with 16 bases between. CDR3 nucleotide sequence: TGTGCCAGCAGTAGGGGGCGGGGAGCGCACGAGCAGTACTTC. It codes for CASSRGRGAHEQYF.